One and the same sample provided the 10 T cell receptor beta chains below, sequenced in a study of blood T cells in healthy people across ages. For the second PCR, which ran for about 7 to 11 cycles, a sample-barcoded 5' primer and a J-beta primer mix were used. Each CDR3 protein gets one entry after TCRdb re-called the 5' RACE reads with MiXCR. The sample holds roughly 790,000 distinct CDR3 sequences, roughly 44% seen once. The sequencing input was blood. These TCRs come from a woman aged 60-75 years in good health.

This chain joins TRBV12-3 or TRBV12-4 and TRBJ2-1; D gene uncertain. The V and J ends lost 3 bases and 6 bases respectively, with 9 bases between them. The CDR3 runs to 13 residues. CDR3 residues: CASSFGQTNEQFF. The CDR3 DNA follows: TGTGCCAGCAGTTTTGGGCAGACCAATGAGCAGTTCTTC.

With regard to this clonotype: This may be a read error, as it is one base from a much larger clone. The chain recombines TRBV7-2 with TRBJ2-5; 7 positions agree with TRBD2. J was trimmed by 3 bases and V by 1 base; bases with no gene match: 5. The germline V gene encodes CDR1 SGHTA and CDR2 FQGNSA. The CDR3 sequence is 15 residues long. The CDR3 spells CTSSLGGGGKETQYF. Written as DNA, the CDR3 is TGTACCAGCAGCTTAGGTGGGGGGGGAAAAGAGACCCAGTACTTC. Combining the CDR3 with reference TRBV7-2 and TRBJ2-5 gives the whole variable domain GAGVSQSPSNKVTEKGKDVELRCDPISGHTALYWYRQSLGQGLEFLIYFQGNSAPDKSGLPSDRFSAERTGGSVSTLTIQRTQQEDSAVYLCTSSLGGGGKETQYFGPGTRLLVL.

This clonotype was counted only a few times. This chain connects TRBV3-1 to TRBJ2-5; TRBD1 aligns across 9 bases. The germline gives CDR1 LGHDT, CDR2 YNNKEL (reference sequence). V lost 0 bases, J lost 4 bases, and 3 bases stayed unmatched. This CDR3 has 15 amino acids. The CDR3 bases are TGTGCCAGCAGCCAAGATGGGACAGGGCCAGAGACCCAGTACTTC. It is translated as CASSQDGTGPETQYF.

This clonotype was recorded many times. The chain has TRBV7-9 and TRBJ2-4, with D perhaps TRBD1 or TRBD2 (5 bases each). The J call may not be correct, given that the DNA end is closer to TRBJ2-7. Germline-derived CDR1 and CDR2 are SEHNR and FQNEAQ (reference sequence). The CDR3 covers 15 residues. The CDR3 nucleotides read TGTGCCAGCAGCCCCAAACGCCGGGACGGCTACGAGCAGTACTTC. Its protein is CASSPKRRDGYEQYF.

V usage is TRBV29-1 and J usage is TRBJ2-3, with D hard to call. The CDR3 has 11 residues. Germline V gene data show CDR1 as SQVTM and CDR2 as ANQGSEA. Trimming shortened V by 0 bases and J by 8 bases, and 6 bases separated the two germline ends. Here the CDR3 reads CSVEDLSTQYF. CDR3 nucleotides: TGCAGCGTTGAAGATCTGAGTACGCAGTATTTT.

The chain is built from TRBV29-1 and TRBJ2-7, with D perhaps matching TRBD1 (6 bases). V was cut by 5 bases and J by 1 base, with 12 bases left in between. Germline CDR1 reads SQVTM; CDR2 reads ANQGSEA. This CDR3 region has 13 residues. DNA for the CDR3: TGCAGCGTTTGGACAGCCTTATCCTACGAGCAGTACTTC. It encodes CSVWTALSYEQYF.

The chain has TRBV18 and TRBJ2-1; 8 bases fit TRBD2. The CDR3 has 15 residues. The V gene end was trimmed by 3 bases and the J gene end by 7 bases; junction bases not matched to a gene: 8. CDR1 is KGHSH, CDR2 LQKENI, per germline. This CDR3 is CASSPSGALKNEQFF. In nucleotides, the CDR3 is TGTGCCAGCTCACCTAGCGGGGCCCTGAAGAATGAGCAGTTCTTC.

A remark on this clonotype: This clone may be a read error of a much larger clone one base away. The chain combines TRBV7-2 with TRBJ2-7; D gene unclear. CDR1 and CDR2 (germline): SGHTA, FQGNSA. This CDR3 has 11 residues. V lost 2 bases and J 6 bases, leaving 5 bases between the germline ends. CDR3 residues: CASSLSVEQYF. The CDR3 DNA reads TGTGCCAGCAGCTTATCTGTCGAGCAGTACTTC. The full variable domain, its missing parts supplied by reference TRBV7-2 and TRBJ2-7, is GAGVSQSPSNKVTEKGKDVELRCDPISGHTALYWYRQSLGQGLEFLIYFQGNSAPDKSGLPSDRFSAERTGGSVSTLTIQRTQQEDSAVYLCASSLSVEQYFGPGTRLTVT.

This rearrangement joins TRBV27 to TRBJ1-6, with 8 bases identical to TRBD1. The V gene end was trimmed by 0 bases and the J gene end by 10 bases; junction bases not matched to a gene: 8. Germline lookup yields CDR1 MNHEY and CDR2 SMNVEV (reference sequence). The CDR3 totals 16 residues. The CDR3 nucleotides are TGTGCCAGCAGTTTATCGCCAGGGGGCGAACGGTCACCCCTCCACTTT. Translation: CASSLSPGGERSPLHF.

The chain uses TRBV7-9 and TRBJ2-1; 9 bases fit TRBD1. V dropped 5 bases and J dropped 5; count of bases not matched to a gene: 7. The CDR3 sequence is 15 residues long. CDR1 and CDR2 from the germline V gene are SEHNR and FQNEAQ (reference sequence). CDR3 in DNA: TGTGCCAGCAGCACTACAGGGGGCCTAAACAATGAGCAGTTCTTC. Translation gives CASSTTGGLNNEQFF. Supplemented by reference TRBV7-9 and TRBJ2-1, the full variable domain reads DTGVSQNPRHKITKRGQNVTFRCDPISEHNRLYWYRQTLGQGPEFLTYFQNEAQLEKSRLLSDRFSAERPKGSFSTLEIQRTEQGDSAMYLCASSTTGGLNNEQFFGPGTRLTVL.